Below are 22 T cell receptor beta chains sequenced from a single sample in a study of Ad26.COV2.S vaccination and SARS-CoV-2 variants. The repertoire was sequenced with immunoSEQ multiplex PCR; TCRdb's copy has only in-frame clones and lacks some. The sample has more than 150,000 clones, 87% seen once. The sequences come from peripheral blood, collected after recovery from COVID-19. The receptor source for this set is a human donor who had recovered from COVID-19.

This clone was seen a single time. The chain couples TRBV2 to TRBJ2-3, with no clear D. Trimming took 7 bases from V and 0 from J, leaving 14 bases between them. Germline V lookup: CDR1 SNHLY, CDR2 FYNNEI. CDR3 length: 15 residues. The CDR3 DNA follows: TGTGCCAGCACTTCAGTCCACACTAGCACAGATACGCAGTATTTT. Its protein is CASTSVHTSTDTQYF.

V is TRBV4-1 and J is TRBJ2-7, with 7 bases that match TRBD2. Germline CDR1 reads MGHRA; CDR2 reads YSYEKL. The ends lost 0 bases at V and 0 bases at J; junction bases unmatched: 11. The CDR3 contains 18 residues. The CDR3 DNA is TGCGCCAGCAGCCAAGATCGCGGAACGCTAGCGGACTCCTACGAGCAGTACTTC. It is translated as CASSQDRGTLADSYEQYF.

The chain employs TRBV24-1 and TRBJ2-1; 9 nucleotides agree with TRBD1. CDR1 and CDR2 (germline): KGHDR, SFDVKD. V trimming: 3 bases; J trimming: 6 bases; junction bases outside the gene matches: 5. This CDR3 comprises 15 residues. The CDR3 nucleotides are TGTGCCACCAGTGATACTACGACAGGGGGCAATGAGCAGTTCTTC. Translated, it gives CATSDTTTGGNEQFF.

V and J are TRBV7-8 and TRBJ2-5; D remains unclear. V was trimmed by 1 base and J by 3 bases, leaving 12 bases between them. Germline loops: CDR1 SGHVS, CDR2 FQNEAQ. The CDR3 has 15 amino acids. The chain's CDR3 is CASSLGMSSKETQYF. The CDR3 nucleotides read TGTGCCAGCAGCTTAGGGATGAGCTCGAAAGAGACCCAGTACTTC.

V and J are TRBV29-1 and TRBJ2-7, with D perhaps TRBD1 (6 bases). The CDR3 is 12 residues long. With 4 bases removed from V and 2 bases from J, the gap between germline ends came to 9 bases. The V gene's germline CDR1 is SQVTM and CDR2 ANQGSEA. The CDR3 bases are TGCAGCGTTGTTTCAGGGGCCTACGAGCAGTACTTC. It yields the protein CSVVSGAYEQYF.

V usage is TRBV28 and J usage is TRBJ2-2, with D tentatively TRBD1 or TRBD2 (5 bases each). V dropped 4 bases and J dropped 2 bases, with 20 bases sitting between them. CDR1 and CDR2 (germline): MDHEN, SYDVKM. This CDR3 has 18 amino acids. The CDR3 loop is CASSSRVGAGPNTGELFF. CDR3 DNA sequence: TGTGCCAGCAGTTCCCGGGTCGGGGCCGGACCCAACACCGGGGAGCTGTTTTTT.

Here the CDR3 reads CSASLAQSSYEQYF. The CDR3 region has the DNA TGCAGTGCTAGTCTAGCACAATCCTCTTACGAGCAGTACTTC. The gene calls are TRBV20-1 and TRBJ2-7, with a possible D match to TRBD2 (5 bases). V lost 3 bases and J lost 4, with 16 bases in between. Germline V gives CDR1 DFQATT, CDR2 SNEGSKA (reference sequence). This CDR3 is 14 amino acids long.

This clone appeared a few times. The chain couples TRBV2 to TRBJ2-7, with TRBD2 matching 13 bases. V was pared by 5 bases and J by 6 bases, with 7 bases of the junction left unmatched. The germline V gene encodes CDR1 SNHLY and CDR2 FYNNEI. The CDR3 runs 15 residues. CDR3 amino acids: CASSPGTSGMSEQYF. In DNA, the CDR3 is TGTGCCAGCAGTCCGGGGACTAGCGGGATGTCCGAGCAGTACTTC.

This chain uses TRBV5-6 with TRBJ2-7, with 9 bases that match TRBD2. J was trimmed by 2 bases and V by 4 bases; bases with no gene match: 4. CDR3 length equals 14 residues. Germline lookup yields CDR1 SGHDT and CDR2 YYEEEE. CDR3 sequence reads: CASSPGTSPYEQYF. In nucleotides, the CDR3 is TGTGCCAGCAGCCCCGGGACTAGCCCCTACGAGCAGTACTTC.

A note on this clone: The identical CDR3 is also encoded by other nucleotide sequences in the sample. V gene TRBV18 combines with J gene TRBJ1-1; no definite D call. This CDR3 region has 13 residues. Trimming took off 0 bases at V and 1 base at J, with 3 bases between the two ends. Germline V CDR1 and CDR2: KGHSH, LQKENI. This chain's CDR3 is CASSPPGNTEAFF. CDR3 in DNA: TGTGCCAGCTCACCACCCGGGAACACTGAAGCTTTCTTT.

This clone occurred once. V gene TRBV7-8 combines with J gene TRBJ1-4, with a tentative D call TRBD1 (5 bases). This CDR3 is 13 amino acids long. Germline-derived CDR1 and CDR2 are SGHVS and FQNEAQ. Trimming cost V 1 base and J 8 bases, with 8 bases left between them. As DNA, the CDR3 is TGTGCCAGCAGCTTAGGAGGGGCGGAAAAACTGTTTTTT. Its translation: CASSLGGAEKLFF.

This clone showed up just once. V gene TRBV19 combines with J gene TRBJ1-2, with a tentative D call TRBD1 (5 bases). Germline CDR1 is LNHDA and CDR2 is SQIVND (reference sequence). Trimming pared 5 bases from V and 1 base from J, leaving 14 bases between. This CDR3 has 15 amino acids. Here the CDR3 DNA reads TGTGCCAGTAGTCCCCGACAGTGGGATAACTATGGCTACACCTTC. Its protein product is CASSPRQWDNYGYTF.

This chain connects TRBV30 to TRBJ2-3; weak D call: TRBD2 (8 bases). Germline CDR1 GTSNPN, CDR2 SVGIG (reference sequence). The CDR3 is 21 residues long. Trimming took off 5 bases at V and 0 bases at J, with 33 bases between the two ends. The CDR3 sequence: CAWGRWGDRVEAGASTDTQYF. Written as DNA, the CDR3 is TGTGCCTGGGGGAGGTGGGGTGACAGGGTGGAAGCGGGAGCTAGCACAGATACGCAGTATTTT.

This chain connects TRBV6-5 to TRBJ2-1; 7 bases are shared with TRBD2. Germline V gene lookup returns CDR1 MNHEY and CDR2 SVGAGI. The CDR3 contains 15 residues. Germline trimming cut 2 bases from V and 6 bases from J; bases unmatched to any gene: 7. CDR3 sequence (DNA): TGTGCCAGCAGTTACAACGCGGGGAGGGCCAATGAGCAGTTCTTC. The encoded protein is CASSYNAGRANEQFF.

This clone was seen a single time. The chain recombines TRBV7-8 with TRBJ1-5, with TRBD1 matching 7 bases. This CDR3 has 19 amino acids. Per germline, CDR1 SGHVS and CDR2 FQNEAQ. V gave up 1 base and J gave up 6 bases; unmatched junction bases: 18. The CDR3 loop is CASSLGQVGDRVNLQPQHF. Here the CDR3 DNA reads TGTGCCAGCAGCTTAGGTCAGGTGGGGGACAGAGTGAATCTTCAGCCCCAGCATTTT.

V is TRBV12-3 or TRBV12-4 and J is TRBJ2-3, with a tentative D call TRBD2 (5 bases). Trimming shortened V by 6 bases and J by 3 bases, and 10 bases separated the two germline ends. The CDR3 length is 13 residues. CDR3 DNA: TGTGCCAGCAGACGGACTGGAACAGATACGCAGTATTTT. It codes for CASRRTGTDTQYF.

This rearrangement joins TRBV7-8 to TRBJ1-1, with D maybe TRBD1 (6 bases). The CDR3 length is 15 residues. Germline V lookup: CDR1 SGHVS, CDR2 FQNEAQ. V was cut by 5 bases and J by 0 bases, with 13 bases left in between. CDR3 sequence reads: CASSPRGGVNTEAFF. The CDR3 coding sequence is TGTGCCAGCAGCCCCCGGGGGGGCGTGAACACTGAAGCTTTCTTT.

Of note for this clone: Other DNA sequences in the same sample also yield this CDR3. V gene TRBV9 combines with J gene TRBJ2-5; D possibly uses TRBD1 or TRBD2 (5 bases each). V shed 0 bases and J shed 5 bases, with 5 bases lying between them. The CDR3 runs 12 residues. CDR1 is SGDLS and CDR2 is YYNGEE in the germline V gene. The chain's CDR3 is CASSVGGETQYF. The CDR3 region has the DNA TGTGCCAGCAGCGTAGGGGGGGAGACCCAGTACTTC.

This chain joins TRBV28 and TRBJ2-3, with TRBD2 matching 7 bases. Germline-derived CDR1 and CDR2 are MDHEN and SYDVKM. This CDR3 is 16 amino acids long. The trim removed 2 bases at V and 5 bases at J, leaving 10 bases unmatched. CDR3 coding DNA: TGTGCCAGCAGTTTAGTAAGCGGGGCTACCTTAGATACGCAGTATTTT. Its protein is CASSLVSGATLDTQYF.

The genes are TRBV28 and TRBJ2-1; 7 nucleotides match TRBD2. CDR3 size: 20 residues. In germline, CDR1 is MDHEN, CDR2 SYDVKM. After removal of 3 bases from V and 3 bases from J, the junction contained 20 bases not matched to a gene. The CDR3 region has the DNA TGTGCCAGCAGTTTTCCTGGTGGGGGTCGGACTAGGAATAACTACAATGAGCAGTTCTTC. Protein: CASSFPGGGRTRNNYNEQFF. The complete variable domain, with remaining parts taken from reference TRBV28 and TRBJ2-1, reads DVKVTQSSRYLVKRTGEKVFLECVQDMDHENMFWYRQDPGLGLRLIYFSYDVKMKEKGDIPEGYSVSREKKERFSLILESASTNQTSMYLCASSFPGGGRTRNNYNEQFFGPGTRLTVL.

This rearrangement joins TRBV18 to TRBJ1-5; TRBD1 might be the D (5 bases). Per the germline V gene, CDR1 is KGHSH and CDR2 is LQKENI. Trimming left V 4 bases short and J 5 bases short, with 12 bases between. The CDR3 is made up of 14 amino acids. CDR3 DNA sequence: TGTGCCAGCTCACACAGGCCACAGGATCAGCCCCAGCATTTT. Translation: CASSHRPQDQPQHF.

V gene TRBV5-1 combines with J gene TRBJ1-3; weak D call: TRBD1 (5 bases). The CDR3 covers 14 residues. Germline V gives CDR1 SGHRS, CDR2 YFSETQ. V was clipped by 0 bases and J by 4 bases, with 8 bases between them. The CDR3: CASSLAGSGNTIYF. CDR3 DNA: TGCGCCAGCAGCTTGGCAGGGTCCGGAAACACCATATATTTT.